This T cell receptor beta chain emerged from a study of human T cells and chemical hapten exposure. Study summary: Patch tests put 0.01% DPC on the upper back, and the results were checked at 6 days.

Germline CDR1 WNHNN, CDR2 SYGVQD (reference sequence). CDR3 length: 17 amino acids. The trim removed 3 bases at V and 4 bases at J, leaving 13 bases unmatched. TCRdb reprocessed the RACE reads with MiXCR, giving one entry per CDR3 protein. The sample records some 98,000 distinct CDR3 sequences, 10% to 13% being singletons. Stated time point: pre-sensitization, week 0. Treatment in this sample: therapeutic diphenylcyclopropenone sensitization with weekly scalp DPC. The study's findings and limits: There was alopecia in the donors, so their immune response may differ from that of healthy people.

This clonotype was counted between two and nine times. Its target is not known. The clonotype comes from a woman aged 55-69 years with alopecia areata. Some clones in this sample may be carry-over from other donors' samples. The sample in question was whole blood, obtained in connection with sensitization to the hapten diphenylcyclopropenone (DPC). The rearrangement links TRBV10-1 to TRBJ1-1; 8 bases fit TRBD1. The CDR3 DNA is TGCGCCAGCAGTGACCTCGATATGGACAGGGTAGGCACTGAAGCTTTCTTT. This codes for CASSDLDMDRVGTEAFF.